This T cell receptor (beta chain) was retrieved from a study of blood T cell repertoires in COVID-19. Whole-study context: T cells, B-cell-depleted T cells, or PBMCs supplied cDNA or gDNA.

In the original analysis: Reference gene primers were amplified, and this amplification served to estimate nucleated cell counts. Repertoires were generated with immunoSEQ multiplex PCR, while TCRdb's copy carries only in-frame clones and drops some. That table furnishes V, J and clone size, whereas the DNA furnished D and trimming. The data show 450,000 or so clones, 89% seen once. Patients of the Seattle cohort, enrolled during active infection, were followed longitudinally. This receptor was identified in a man aged 18 to 29 with COVID-19, enrolled during active disease. The sample comprised peripheral blood.

The CDR3 spells CASSPSSGIISGELFF. The CDR3, as DNA: TGTGCCAGCAGCCCTAGTAGCGGGATTATTAGCGGGGAGCTGTTTTTT. This rearrangement joins TRBV4-2 to TRBJ2-2; 8 bases align to TRBD2. With V trimmed by 4 bases and J by 7 bases, 11 bases remained unmatched. This CDR3 is 16 amino acids long. Germline V CDR1 and CDR2: LGHNA, YNFKEQ.